Shown below are 6 T cell receptor beta chains from a single sample sequenced in a study of T cells in Graves' hyperthyroidism and ophthalmopathy. Amplification of TCR beta CDR3 regions used RNA as the template. The HTBI set primed first-round TCR CDR3 RT-PCR. TCRdb analysed the multiplex PCR reads with MiXCR anew, one entry per CDR3 protein. The sample lists approximately 400,000 distinct CDR3 sequences, approximately 19% seen once, with about 3.7% in the top ten. The sequenced sample was blood. The receptors were sampled from a woman aged 18 to 35 with Graves' hyperthyroidism.

The chain joins TRBV20-1 to TRBJ2-5, with D maybe TRBD2 (5 bases). V lost 0 bases, J lost 0 bases, and 14 bases lay in between. CDR1 is DFQATT, CDR2 SNEGSKA, per germline (reference sequence). The CDR3 consists of 16 residues. CDR3 in DNA: TGCAGTGCTAGAGACGACCCGGGAAAGTACCAAGAGACCCAGTACTTC. It specifies CSARDDPGKYQETQYF.

The rearrangement uses TRBV12-3 or TRBV12-4 and TRBJ1-2, with D unclear. The CDR3 loop spans 13 amino acids. V lost 7 bases and J lost 5, with 14 bases in between. The DNA of the CDR3 is TGTGCCAGCACGAATCCCGCGCTGTATGGCTACACCTTC. It translates to CASTNPALYGYTF.

The chain carries TRBV6-1 and TRBJ1-2; D gene uncertain. This CDR3 has 14 residues. Looked up from germline, CDR1 is MNHNS and CDR2 is SASEGT. Trimming shortened V by 0 bases and J by 1 base, and 6 bases separated the two germline ends. CDR3 region: CASSEADFNYGYTF. In nucleotides, the CDR3 is TGTGCCAGCAGTGAAGCTGACTTTAACTATGGCTACACCTTC.

This clonotype was detected once. The chain links TRBV6-2 or TRBV6-3 to TRBJ2-2; 11 bases fit TRBD1. Trimming at V came to 6 bases and at J to 5 bases, leaving 8 bases not matched to a gene. Germline V lookup: CDR1 MNHEY, CDR2 SVGEGT. CDR3 length: 16 amino acids. CDR3 amino acids: CASRRTGGAGTGELFF. CDR3 sequence (DNA): TGTGCCAGCAGGAGGACAGGGGGCGCGGGGACCGGGGAGCTGTTTTTT.

This clonotype was seen many times. V usage is TRBV6-5 and J usage is TRBJ2-7; tentatively, D is TRBD2 (7 bases). With 0 bases removed from V and 7 bases from J, the gap between germline ends came to 16 bases. This CDR3 comprises 15 residues. CDR1 and CDR2 from the germline V gene are MNHEY and SVGAGI. The CDR3 spells CASSYSGGLTSEQYF. Here the CDR3 DNA reads TGTGCCAGCAGTTACTCCGGGGGGCTAACTTCGGAGCAGTACTTC.

There are many counts of this clonotype. V gene TRBV9 combines with J gene TRBJ1-5; unclear D gene. V lost 0 bases and J lost 4, with 11 bases in between. Per germline, CDR1 SGDLS and CDR2 YYNGEE. The CDR3 sequence is 15 residues long. DNA of the CDR3: TGTGCCAGCAGCGTAGGGGGAACTCCTAATCAGCCCCAGCATTTT. Translation gives CASSVGGTPNQPQHF. Looking up the rest from reference TRBV9 and TRBJ1-5 gives the full variable domain: DSGVTQTPKHLITATGQRVTLRCSPRSGDLSVYWYQQSLDQGLQFLIQYYNGEERAKGNILERFSAQQFPDLHSELNLSSLELGDSALYFCASSVGGTPNQPQHFGDGTRLSIL.